Below, one T cell receptor beta chain is given with its context. The ends were cut back, 0 bases at V and 8 bases at J, with 8 bases in the middle. The CDR3 covers 12 residues. The germline V gene has CDR1 SGHRS and CDR2 YFSETQ. The data stem from a study of Tregs in tolerant kidney transplant recipients. Using immunoSEQ multiplex PCR, the repertoire was profiled, and TCRdb retains in-frame clones only, with some absent. Altogether approximately 60,000 clones are present, about 83% being singletons, with the ten largest covering 4.5% to 6.5%. The gene calls are TRBV5-1 and TRBJ1-1; possibly TRBD1 for D (5 bases). The sample taken for sequencing was CD4+ T cells from blood. The source is a human donor in good health. This chain's CDR3 is CASSLVREEAFF. The CDR3 region has the DNA TGCGCCAGCAGCTTGGTCAGGGAAGAAGCTTTCTTT.